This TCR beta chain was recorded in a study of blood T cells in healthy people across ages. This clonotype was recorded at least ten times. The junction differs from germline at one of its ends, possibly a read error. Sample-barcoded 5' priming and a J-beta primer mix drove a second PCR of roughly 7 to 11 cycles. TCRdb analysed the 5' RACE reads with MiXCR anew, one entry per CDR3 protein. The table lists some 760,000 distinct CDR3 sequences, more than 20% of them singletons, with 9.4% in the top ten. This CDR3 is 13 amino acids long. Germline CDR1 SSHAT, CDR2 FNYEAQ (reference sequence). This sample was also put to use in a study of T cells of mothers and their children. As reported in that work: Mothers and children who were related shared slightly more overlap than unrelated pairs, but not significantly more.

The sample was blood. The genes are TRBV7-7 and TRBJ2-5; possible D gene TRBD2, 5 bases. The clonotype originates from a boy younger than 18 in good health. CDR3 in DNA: TGTGCTAGCAGCCCGGGCCAGCGGGAGACCCAGTACTTC. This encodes CASSPGQRETQYF.